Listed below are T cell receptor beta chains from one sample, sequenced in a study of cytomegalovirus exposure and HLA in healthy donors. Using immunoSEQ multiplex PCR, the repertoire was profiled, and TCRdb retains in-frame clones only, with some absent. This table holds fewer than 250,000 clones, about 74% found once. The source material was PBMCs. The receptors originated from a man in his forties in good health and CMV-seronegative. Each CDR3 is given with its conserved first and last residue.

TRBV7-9	CASSYFRGLRDYGYTF
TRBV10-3	CAISEPRDRGRETQYF
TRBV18	CASSRVEAGGIDTQYF
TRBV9	CASSVYPTGYTEAFF
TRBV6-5	CASSTPVRGAEFF
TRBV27	CASSLSLDRRYEQYF
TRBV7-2	CASSLPTDTQYF
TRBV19	CASRDSTYSGSGEQFF
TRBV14	CASSPFALTGTRGTDTQYF
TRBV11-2	CASSHTGDPYYGYTF
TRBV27	CASSKTGTAYEQYF
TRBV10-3	CAISEKAGGPYEQYF
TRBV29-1	CSVEEGGFYEQYF
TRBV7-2	CASSLGGQGYEQFF
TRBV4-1	CASSQVNPPETQYF
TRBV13	CASSQGQGGPNQPQHF
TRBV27	CASGRATEQYF
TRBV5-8	CASPAVPLYNEQFF
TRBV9	CASSVGSGELFF
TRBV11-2	CASSFRRQGDEQYF
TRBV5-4	CASSFRTEAFF
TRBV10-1	CASSLRDRVFDTQYF
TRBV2	CASSDKGAVRDTQYF
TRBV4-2	CASSRSQSSGGTGELFF
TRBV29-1	CSVVYRDTGELFF
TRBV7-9	CASSLLGTGLSPLHF
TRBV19	CASSIEPGLGTEAFF
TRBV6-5	CASSYGDFYNEQFF
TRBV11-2	CASSPRQAFEAFF
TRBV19	CASTRTDSGNTIYF